This section outlines one T cell receptor (beta chain) sequence together with its context. All enrollees were roughly 18 to 89 years old and from 24 US areas. Clinical history as reported by participants underpinned cohort assignment. Recovered participants had two consecutive negative NP/OP PCR tests, healthcare professional clearance, or symptom resolution. These data belong to a study of blood T cell repertoires in COVID-19. Background on the study: PBMCs, B-cell-depleted T cells, or T cells were the source of the cDNA or gDNA that made up the material.

Assay used: immunoSEQ multiplex PCR; TCRdb lists only in-frame clones, some missing. The sample carries about 360,000 clones, about 89% recorded once. The clonotype originates from a man under 40 who had recovered from COVID-19. The sample taken for sequencing was PBMCs or T cells enriched from blood (not recorded which).

The CDR3 DNA sequence: TGTGCCTGGAGTCTAGGACAGGGGTCCTACGAGCAGTACTTC. It encodes CAWSLGQGSYEQYF. The genes are TRBV30 and TRBJ2-7; TRBD1 matches 9 bases. The CDR3 has 14 amino acids. V lost 2 bases, J lost 1 base, and 3 bases stayed unmatched. From germline, CDR1 is GTSNPN and CDR2 SVGIG (reference sequence).